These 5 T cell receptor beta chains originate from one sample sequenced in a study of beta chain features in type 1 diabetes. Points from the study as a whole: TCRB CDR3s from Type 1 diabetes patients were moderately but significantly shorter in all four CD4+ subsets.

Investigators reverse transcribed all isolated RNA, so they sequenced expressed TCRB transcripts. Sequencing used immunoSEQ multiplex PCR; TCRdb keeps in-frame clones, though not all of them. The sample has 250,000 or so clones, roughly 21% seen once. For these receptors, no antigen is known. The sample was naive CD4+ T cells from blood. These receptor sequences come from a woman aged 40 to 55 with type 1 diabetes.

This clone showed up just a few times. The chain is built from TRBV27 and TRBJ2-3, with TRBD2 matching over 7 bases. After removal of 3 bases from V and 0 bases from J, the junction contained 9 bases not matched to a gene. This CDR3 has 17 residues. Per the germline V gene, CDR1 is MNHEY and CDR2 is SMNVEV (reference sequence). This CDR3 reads CASSFLRLATSTDTQYF. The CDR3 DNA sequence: TGTGCCAGCAGTTTCCTCAGACTAGCAACTAGCACAGATACGCAGTATTTT.

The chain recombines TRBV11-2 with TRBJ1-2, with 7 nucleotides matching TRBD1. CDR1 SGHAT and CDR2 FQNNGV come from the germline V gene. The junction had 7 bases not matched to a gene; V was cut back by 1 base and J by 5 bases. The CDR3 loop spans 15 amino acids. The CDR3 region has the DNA TGTGCCAGCAGCTTAGCGGTGGGCAGGGGGTATGGCTACACCTTC. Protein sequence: CASSLAVGRGYGYTF. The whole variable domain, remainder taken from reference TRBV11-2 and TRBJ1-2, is EAGVAQSPRYKIIEKRQSVAFWCNPISGHATLYWYQQILGQGPKLLIQFQNNGVVDDSQLPKDRFSAERLKGVDSTLKIQPAKLEDSAVYLCASSLAVGRGYGYTFGSGTRLTVV.

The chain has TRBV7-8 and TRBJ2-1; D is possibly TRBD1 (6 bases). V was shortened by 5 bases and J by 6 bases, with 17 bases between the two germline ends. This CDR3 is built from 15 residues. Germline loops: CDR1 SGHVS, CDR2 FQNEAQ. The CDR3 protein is CASSLYRVPGNEQFF. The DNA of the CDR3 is TGTGCCAGCAGCCTTTACAGGGTTCCGGGCAATGAGCAGTTCTTC.

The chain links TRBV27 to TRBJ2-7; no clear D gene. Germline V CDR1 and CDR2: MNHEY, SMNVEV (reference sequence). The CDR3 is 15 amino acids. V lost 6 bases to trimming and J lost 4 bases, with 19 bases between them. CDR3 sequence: CASRSRSPVLYEQYF. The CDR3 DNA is TGTGCCAGCAGGAGTAGGAGCCCCGTTCTGTACGAGCAGTACTTC.

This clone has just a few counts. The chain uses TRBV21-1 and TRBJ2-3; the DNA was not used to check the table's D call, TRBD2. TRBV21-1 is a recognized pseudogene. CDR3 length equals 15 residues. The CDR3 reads CASSKKCRPRDTQYF. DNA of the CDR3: TGTGCCAGCAGCAAAAAGTGCCGCCCTCGGGATACGCAGTATTTT.